This T cell receptor (beta chain) was captured in a study of T and B cells in COVID-19 patients. At the level of the study: Of over 18 active-infection patients, more than nine were critically ill with mechanical ventilation or extracorporeal membrane oxygenation.

TRB was amplified from about 250-500 ng of blood genomic DNA. Multiplex PCR with BIOMED2 TRB-A/B primer pools amplified TRB rearrangements. TCRdb independently ran MiXCR on the multiplex PCR reads; one entry per CDR3 protein. In the table there are thousands of distinct CDR3 sequences, 30% to 35% of which are singletons. This clonotype came up a few times. The CDR3 runs to 17 residues. From germline, CDR1 is MNHNS and CDR2 SASEGT. V shed 7 bases, J shed 5 bases, and the junction held 9 bases outside the gene matches. The TCR sequence derives from a human donor with active COVID-19. V gene TRBV6-1 combines with J gene TRBJ2-1; TRBD2 agrees at 15 bases. Source material: blood. The CDR3 loop is CASKAGTSGGSNNEQFF. The CDR3 DNA follows: TGTGCCAGCAAGGCGGGGACTAGCGGGGGGTCTAACAATGAGCAGTTCTTC.